The sequence of this TCR beta chain was determined in a study of T cells after yellow fever vaccination. The CDR3 spans 13 residues. Germline CDR1 MNHEY, CDR2 SVGAGI. The ends were cut back, 5 bases at V and 3 bases at J, with 10 bases in the middle. Using its own MiXCR run on the 5' RACE reads, TCRdb lists one record per CDR3 protein. The sample has 620,000 or so distinct CDR3 sequences; around 17% are singletons. This sample comprised PBMCs, obtained 5 days after the first yellow fever vaccination. V gene TRBV6-5 combines with J gene TRBJ1-2; D is perhaps TRBD1 (6 bases). The receptor was derived from a man aged 18 to 29 who received the YFV17D yellow fever vaccine. The CDR3 is CASSPRTDYGYTF. The CDR3 bases are TGTGCCAGCAGTCCGAGGACAGACTATGGCTACACCTTC.